The present T cell receptor (beta chain) was sequenced within a study of blood T cells in healthy people across ages. V shed 6 bases and J shed 2 bases, with 10 bases lying between them. The CDR3 runs 13 residues. Germline values: CDR1 SQVTM, CDR2 ANQGSEA. This clonotype was detected a few times. Its antigen is not identified. Caucasian, healthy and from Russia, the donors were aged between about 6 and 100. Samples had at least 7 million PBMCs isolated from them. General study points: The recorded TCR beta diversity per million T cells decreased in a roughly linear manner with age. From one million sequenced T cells, diversity estimates were lower bounds.

A sample-barcoded 5' primer and a J-beta primer mix were used in a second PCR of roughly 7 to 11 cycles. A single record per CDR3 protein comes from TCRdb applying MiXCR to the 5' RACE reads. The profile shows some 1.5 million distinct CDR3 sequences, under 30% of them singletons. Sequenced sample: blood. This sequence originates from a woman in her twenties or thirties in good health. This chain connects TRBV29-1 to TRBJ2-2, with D possibly called TRBD1 or TRBD2 (5 bases each). The CDR3 spells CSVEGPNTGELFF. The DNA for the CDR3 is TGCAGCGTAGAGGGACCTAACACCGGGGAGCTGTTTTTT.